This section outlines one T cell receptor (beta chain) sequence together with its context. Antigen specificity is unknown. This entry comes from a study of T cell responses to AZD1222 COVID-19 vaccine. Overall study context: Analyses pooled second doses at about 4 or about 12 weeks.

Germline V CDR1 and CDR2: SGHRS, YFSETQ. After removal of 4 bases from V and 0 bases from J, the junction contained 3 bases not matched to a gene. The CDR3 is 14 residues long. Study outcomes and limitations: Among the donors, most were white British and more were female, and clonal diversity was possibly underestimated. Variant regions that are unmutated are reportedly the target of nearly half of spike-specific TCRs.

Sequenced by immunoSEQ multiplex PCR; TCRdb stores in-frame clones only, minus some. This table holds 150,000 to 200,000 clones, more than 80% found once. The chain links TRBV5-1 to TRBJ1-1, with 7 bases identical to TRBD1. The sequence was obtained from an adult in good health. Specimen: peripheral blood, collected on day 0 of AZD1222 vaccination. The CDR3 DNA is TGCGCCAGCAGCCCTGGACAGGTGAACACTGAAGCTTTCTTT. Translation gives CASSPGQVNTEAFF.